One sample yielded the 14 T cell receptor beta chains listed below, sequenced in a study of cytomegalovirus exposure and HLA in healthy donors. The primer mix had 60 Vbeta and 13 Jbeta primers. Data came from immunoSEQ multiplex PCR; TCRdb stores just in-frame clones and leaves some out. Here the sample spans about 110,000 clones, 82% being singletons. The sequenced material came from PBMCs. These receptors were collected from a woman younger than 30 in good health and CMV-seronegative.

This chain joins TRBV27 and TRBJ2-6, with D unclear. Germline CDR1 MNHEY, CDR2 SMNVEV (reference sequence). V dropped 3 bases and J dropped 1 base, with 16 bases sitting between them. The CDR3 is 18 residues long. DNA of the CDR3: TGTGCCAGCAGTTTTTCCCCAGTTTCCCTTTCTGGGGCCAACGTCCTGACTTTC. Protein product: CASSFSPVSLSGANVLTF.

The chain couples TRBV2 to TRBJ2-5, with D perhaps matching TRBD1 (5 bases). CDR3 length: 17 amino acids. Germline assignment: CDR1 SNHLY and CDR2 FYNNEI. V was shortened by 4 bases and J by 1 base, with 19 bases between the two germline ends. CDR3 sequence reads: CASSVEQGGPLQETQYF. CDR3 sequence (DNA): TGTGCCAGCAGTGTGGAGCAGGGCGGTCCCCTCCAAGAGACCCAGTACTTC.

As for this clone: The CDR3 ends on some other residue instead of the conserved phenylalanine or tryptophan, so this is likely a read error. The chain combines TRBV27 with TRBJ2-7, with D perhaps TRBD1 (6 bases). The germline V and J ends were trimmed by 4 bases and 6 bases, with 10 bases remaining between them. This CDR3 has 12 residues. Looked up from germline, CDR1 is MNHEY and CDR2 is SMNVEV (reference sequence). The CDR3 spells CASSSQGLEQYL. The CDR3 region has the DNA TGTGCCAGCAGTTCACAGGGTCTCGAGCAGTACCTC.

This chain joins TRBV19 and TRBJ1-2, with D hard to call. Germline V CDR1 and CDR2: LNHDA, SQIVND (reference sequence). The CDR3 length is 12 residues. V was cut by 6 bases and J by 3 bases, with 8 bases left in between. The DNA of the CDR3 is TGTGCCAGTAGATCTCCGGACTATGGCTACACCTTC. Amino acids: CASRSPDYGYTF.

The count of this clone is one. This rearrangement joins TRBV18 to TRBJ1-4; 9 bases are shared with TRBD1. V dropped 5 bases and J dropped 7; count of bases not matched to a gene: 8. This CDR3 has 15 amino acids. Germline V lookup: CDR1 KGHSH, CDR2 LQKENI. CDR3 DNA: TGTGCCAGCTCAACAACAGGGGGCGTCGGTGAAAAACTGTTTTTT. Protein product: CASSTTGGVGEKLFF.

V and J are TRBV7-7 and TRBJ2-2, with TRBD1 matching over 7 bases. J gave up 7 bases and V 5 bases, and 10 bases lay outside the gene matches. CDR3 length equals 15 residues. Germline CDR1 SSHAT, CDR2 FNYEAQ (reference sequence). The CDR3 spells CASSQDSTGNGELFF. The CDR3 DNA sequence: TGTGCCAGCAGCCAAGATTCGACAGGGAACGGGGAGCTGTTTTTT.

The chain is built from TRBV7-2 and TRBJ1-1; D is uncertain. Trimming took 1 base from V and 2 from J, leaving 8 bases between them. The germline CDR1 and CDR2 sequences are SGHTA and FQGNSA. This CDR3 has 14 residues. CDR3 amino acids: CASSLGQANTEAFF. In DNA form, the CDR3 reads TGTGCCAGCAGCTTAGGGCAGGCCAACACTGAAGCTTTCTTT.

The gene calls are TRBV9 and TRBJ1-1; D is unresolved. The length of the CDR3 is 14 residues. The germline CDR1 and CDR2 sequences are SGDLS and YYNGEE. The V end was cut by 0 bases, the J end by 0 bases, with 6 bases between. The CDR3 coding sequence is TGTGCCAGCAGCGTAGCAGACATGAACACTGAAGCTTTCTTT. This translates into CASSVADMNTEAFF.

The gene calls are TRBV19 and TRBJ1-2; 9 bases map to TRBD1. CDR3 length: 17 residues. Germline-derived CDR1 and CDR2 are LNHDA and SQIVND (reference sequence). With 7 bases clipped from V and 1 base from J, the junction kept 13 bases outside the gene matches. CDR3 residues: CASTQAPRTGVNYGYTF. In DNA form, the CDR3 reads TGTGCCAGTACCCAGGCCCCACGGACAGGGGTTAACTATGGCTACACCTTC. The variable domain in full, with the rest retrieved from reference TRBV19 and TRBJ1-2, is DGGITQSPKYLFRKEGQNVTLSCEQNLNHDAMYWYRQDPGQGLRLIYYSQIVNDFQKGDIAEGYSVSREKKESFPLTVTSAQKNPTAFYLCASTQAPRTGVNYGYTFGSGTRLTVV.

V is TRBV27 and J is TRBJ2-7, with TRBD1 as a possible D gene (5 bases). This CDR3 contains 18 residues. Germline V gene sequence: CDR1 MNHEY, CDR2 SMNVEV (reference sequence). The ends were cut back, 1 base at V and 7 bases at J, with 26 bases in the middle. The DNA for the CDR3 is TGTGCCAGCAGTTTATTTAGGGGCCAAGGAAGTCTACGATTAGAGCAGTACTTC. This gives the protein CASSLFRGQGSLRLEQYF.

The rearrangement uses TRBV5-6 and TRBJ1-2; possibly TRBD1 for D (6 bases). Germline V CDR1 and CDR2: SGHDT, YYEEEE. V was shortened by 3 bases and J by 4 bases, with 16 bases between the two germline ends. CDR3 length: 15 residues. CDR3 coding DNA: TGTGCCAGCAGCTCAACAGGGTATAATAGCTATGGCTACACCTTC. As protein: CASSSTGYNSYGYTF.

The J gene is TRBJ2-2, the V gene TRBV29-1; unclear D gene. CDR3 length: 13 amino acids. Germline V gene sequence: CDR1 SQVTM, CDR2 ANQGSEA. Deletions cut 4 bases from V and 5 bases from J, with 11 bases between. The CDR3, as DNA: TGCAGCGTTGGAAGAACCACTACCGGGGAGCTGTTTTTT. It specifies CSVGRTTTGELFF.

This sequence joins TRBV7-6 and TRBJ2-5, with D hard to call. From germline, CDR1 is SGHVS and CDR2 FNYEAQ. V was clipped by 0 bases and J by 0 bases, with 2 bases between them. The CDR3 contains 13 residues. CDR3 sequence reads: CASSLADQETQYF. Here the CDR3 DNA reads TGTGCCAGCAGCTTAGCCGACCAAGAGACCCAGTACTTC. The whole variable domain, remainder taken from reference TRBV7-6 and TRBJ2-5, is GAGVSQSPRYKVTKRGQDVALRCDPISGHVSLYWYRQALGQGPEFLTYFNYEAQQDKSGLPNDRFSAERPEGSISTLTIQRTEQRDSAMYRCASSLADQETQYFGPGTRLLVL.

The J gene is TRBJ1-1, the V gene TRBV9; D is ambiguous. The V end was cut by 0 bases, the J end by 1 base, with 13 bases between. CDR1 and CDR2 (germline): SGDLS, YYNGEE. The CDR3 runs to 16 residues. DNA of the CDR3: TGTGCCAGCAGCGTAGACCCCCGGAGGGCGAACACTGAAGCTTTCTTT. Amino acid sequence: CASSVDPRRANTEAFF.